Each of the 15 T cell receptor beta chains below was sequenced from the same sample in a study of blood T cell repertoires in COVID-19. Only in-frame clones appear in the TCRdb table, and some are missing; sequencing was by immunoSEQ multiplex PCR. This table holds some 390,000 clones, more than 75% found once. Input material: peripheral blood. The source is a woman aged 60-70 years with COVID-19, enrolled during active disease.

The rearrangement uses TRBV28 and TRBJ2-1; TRBD2 agrees at 13 bases. Per germline, CDR1 MDHEN and CDR2 SYDVKM. This CDR3 is built from 15 residues. V shed 6 bases, J shed 8 bases, and the junction held 7 bases outside the gene matches. This chain's CDR3 is CASRLTSGGVDEQFF. The CDR3 DNA reads TGTGCCAGCAGGCTAACTAGCGGGGGGGTCGATGAGCAGTTCTTC.

The rearrangement uses TRBV7-8 and TRBJ2-7; possibly TRBD2 for D (7 bases). This CDR3 comprises 13 residues. V dropped 7 bases and J dropped 5 bases, with 15 bases sitting between them. Germline V gene data show CDR1 as SGHVS and CDR2 as FQNEAQ. Here the CDR3 DNA reads TGTGCCAGCAAAAGAGGGGGGGATAACGAGCAGTACTTC. Amino acid sequence: CASKRGGDNEQYF.

The CDR3 is CASSLFGTGGWYEQYF. CDR3 in DNA: TGTGCCAGCAGCTTATTTGGGACAGGGGGCTGGTACGAGCAGTACTTC. The chain has TRBV11-2 and TRBJ2-7; 12 bases align to TRBD1. Per germline, CDR1 SGHAT and CDR2 FQNNGV. CDR3 length: 16 residues. V gave up 2 bases and J gave up 4 bases; unmatched junction bases: 6.

Only one count was recorded for this clone. The V gene is TRBV20-1, the J gene TRBJ2-4; no firm D call. V was cut by 6 bases and J by 0 bases, with 9 bases left in between. In germline, CDR1 is DFQATT, CDR2 SNEGSKA (reference sequence). The CDR3 loop spans 13 amino acids. The CDR3 loop reads CSASSLAKNIQYF. The CDR3 bases are TGCAGTGCAAGTTCATTAGCCAAAAACATTCAGTACTTC.

The chain couples TRBV28 to TRBJ1-3, with TRBD1 matching over 9 bases. V trimming: 4 bases; J trimming: 8 bases; junction bases outside the gene matches: 12. The CDR3 is 16 amino acids. Germline CDR1 reads MDHEN; CDR2 reads SYDVKM. The CDR3 sequence: CASSSVGRQGEYTIYF. The CDR3 DNA reads as TGTGCCAGCAGTTCAGTGGGGCGACAGGGGGAATACACCATATATTTT.

In regard to this clone: The sample carries other DNA sequences with the same CDR3. The genes are TRBV7-2 and TRBJ1-2, with D maybe TRBD1 (5 bases). The V gene's germline CDR1 is SGHTA and CDR2 FQGNSA. This CDR3 region has 15 residues. V lost 1 base and J 2 bases, leaving 11 bases between the germline ends. The CDR3 is CASSLGGGANYGYTF. The DNA of the CDR3 is TGTGCCAGCAGCTTAGGGGGCGGTGCCAACTATGGCTACACCTTC.

The chain has TRBV2 and TRBJ2-1, with TRBD2 identical over 14 bases. The CDR3 sequence is 16 residues long. Germline CDR1 reads SNHLY; CDR2 reads FYNNEI. Unmatched junction bases numbered 5, after V lost 6 bases and J lost 4 bases. The CDR3 DNA sequence: TGTGCCAGCAGCTGGACTAGCGGGGGGCTTTACAATGAGCAGTTCTTC. Translating it yields CASSWTSGGLYNEQFF.

This clone has only one observation. The chain has TRBV11-3 and TRBJ2-2; D unclear. V lost 5 bases and J 4 bases, leaving 8 bases between the germline ends. Germline V gives CDR1 SGHNT, CDR2 YENEEA. The CDR3 has 13 amino acids. CDR3 sequence reads: CASSRDSTGELFF. CDR3 DNA sequence: TGTGCCAGCAGCCGAGATTCCACCGGGGAGCTGTTTTTT.

The chain joins TRBV6-5 to TRBJ1-2; the match to TRBD1 covers 12 bases. This CDR3 is built from 15 residues. The trim removed 0 bases at V and 6 bases at J, leaving 2 bases unmatched. Germline values: CDR1 MNHEY, CDR2 SVGAGI. The CDR3 DNA is TGTGCCAGCAGTTACTCCGGGACAGGGGGCGATGGCTACACCTTC. Encoded protein: CASSYSGTGGDGYTF.

This chain uses TRBV18 with TRBJ1-5; D is ambiguous. V lost 5 bases and J lost 1, with 15 bases in between. The germline V gene has CDR1 KGHSH and CDR2 LQKENI. This CDR3 contains 16 residues. CDR3 bases: TGTGCCAGCTCAGCCGGGTCCCCAAGAAGCAATCAGCCCCAGCATTTT. Its translation is CASSAGSPRSNQPQHF.

The gene calls are TRBV27 and TRBJ1-5; the D is unclear. V was trimmed by 4 bases and J by 2 bases, leaving 6 bases between them. The CDR3 is made up of 13 amino acids. The germline V gene has CDR1 MNHEY and CDR2 SMNVEV (reference sequence). The CDR3 DNA reads TGTGCCAGCAGTTGGCTTGGCAATCAGCCCCAGCATTTT. It specifies CASSWLGNQPQHF.

V gene TRBV7-9 combines with J gene TRBJ1-4; D remains ambiguous. The CDR3 consists of 14 residues. V gave up 5 bases and J gave up 3 bases, with 10 bases separating them. The germline V gene has CDR1 SEHNR and CDR2 FQNEAQ (reference sequence). This chain's CDR3 is CASSQSGSNEKLFF. The CDR3 nucleotides are TGTGCCAGCAGCCAATCGGGGTCTAATGAAAAACTGTTTTTT.

The rearrangement uses TRBV19 and TRBJ2-2, with 9 bases that match TRBD1. V dropped 9 bases and J dropped 5; count of bases not matched to a gene: 7. This CDR3 has 14 residues. The V gene's germline CDR1 is LNHDA and CDR2 SQIVND (reference sequence). The CDR3 here is CASTGQGRTGELFF. CDR3 sequence (DNA): TGTGCCAGCACCGGACAGGGGAGGACCGGGGAGCTGTTTTTT.

The sample holds one count of this clone. This chain uses TRBV6-5 with TRBJ1-1; D gene ambiguous. With 6 bases removed from V and 5 bases from J, the gap between germline ends came to 13 bases. The CDR3 has 13 amino acids. In germline, CDR1 is MNHEY, CDR2 SVGAGI. CDR3 coding DNA: TGTGCCAGCAGCTCTATGCCGAAGACTGAAGCTTTCTTT. Protein: CASSSMPKTEAFF.

The CDR3 DNA follows: TGTGCCAGCAGTGAAGTTGGACAGGGACATGAGCAGTACTTC. Its protein product is CASSEVGQGHEQYF. This sequence joins TRBV6-1 and TRBJ2-7; TRBD1 aligns across 8 bases. The CDR3 consists of 14 residues. Germline trimming cut 1 base from V and 7 bases from J; bases unmatched to any gene: 6. Per the germline V gene, CDR1 is MNHNS and CDR2 is SASEGT.